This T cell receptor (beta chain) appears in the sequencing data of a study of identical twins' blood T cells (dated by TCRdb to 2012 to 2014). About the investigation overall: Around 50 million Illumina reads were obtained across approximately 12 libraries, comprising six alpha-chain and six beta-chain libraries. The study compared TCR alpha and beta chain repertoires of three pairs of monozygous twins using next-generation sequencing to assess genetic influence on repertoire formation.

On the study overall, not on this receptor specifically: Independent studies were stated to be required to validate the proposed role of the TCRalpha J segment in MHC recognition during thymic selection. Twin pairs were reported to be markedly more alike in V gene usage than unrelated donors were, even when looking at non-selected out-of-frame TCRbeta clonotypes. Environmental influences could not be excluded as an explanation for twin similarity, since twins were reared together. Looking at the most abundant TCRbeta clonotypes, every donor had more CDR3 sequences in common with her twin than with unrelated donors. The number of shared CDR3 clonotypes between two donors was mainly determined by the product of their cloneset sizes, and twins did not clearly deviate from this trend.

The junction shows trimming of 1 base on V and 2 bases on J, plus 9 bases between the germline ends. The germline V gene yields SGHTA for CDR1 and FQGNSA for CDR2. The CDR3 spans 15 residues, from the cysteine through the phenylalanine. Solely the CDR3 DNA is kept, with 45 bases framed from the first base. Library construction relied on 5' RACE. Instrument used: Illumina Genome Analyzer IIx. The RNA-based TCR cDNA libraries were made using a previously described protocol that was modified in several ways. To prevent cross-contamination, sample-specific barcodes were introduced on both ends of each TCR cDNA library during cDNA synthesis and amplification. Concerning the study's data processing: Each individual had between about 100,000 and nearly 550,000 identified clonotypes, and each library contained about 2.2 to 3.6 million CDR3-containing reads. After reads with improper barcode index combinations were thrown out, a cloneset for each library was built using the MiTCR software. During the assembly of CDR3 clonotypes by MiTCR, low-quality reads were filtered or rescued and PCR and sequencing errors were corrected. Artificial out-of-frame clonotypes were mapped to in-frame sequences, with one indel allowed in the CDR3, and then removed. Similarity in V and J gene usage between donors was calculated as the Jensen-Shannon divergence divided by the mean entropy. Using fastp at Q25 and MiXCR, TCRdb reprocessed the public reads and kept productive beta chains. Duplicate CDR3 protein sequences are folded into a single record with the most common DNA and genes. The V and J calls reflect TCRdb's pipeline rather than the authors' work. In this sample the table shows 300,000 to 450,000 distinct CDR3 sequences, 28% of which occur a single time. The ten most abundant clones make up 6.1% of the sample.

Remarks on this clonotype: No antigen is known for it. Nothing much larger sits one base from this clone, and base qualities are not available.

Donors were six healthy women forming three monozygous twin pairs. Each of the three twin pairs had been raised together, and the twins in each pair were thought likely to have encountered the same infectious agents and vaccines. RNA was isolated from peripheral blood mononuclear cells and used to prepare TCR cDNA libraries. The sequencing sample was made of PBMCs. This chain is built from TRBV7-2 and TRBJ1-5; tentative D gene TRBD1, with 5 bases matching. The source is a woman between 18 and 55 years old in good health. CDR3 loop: CASSLGWGGNQPQHF. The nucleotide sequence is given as TGTGCCAGCAGCTTAGGATGGGGGGGCAATCAGCCCCAGCATTTT.